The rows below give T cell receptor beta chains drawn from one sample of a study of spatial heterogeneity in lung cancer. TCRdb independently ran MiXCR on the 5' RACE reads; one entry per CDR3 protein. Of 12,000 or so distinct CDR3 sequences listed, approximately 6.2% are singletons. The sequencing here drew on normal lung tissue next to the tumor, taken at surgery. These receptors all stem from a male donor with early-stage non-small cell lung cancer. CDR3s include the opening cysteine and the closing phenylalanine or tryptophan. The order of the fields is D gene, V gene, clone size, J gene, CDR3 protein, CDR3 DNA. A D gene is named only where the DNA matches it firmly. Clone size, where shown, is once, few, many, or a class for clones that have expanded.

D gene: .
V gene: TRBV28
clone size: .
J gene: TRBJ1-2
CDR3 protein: CASSLGGRVGGYTF
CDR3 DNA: TGTGCCAGCAGTTTAGGCGGCAGGGTTGGTGGCTACACCTTC

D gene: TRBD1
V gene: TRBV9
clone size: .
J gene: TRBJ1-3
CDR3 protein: CASTRTGTNTIYF
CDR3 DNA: TGTGCCAGCACCAGGACAGGGACAAACACCATATATTTT

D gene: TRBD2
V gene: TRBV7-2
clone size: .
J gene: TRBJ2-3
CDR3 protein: CASSLAGGPTDTQYF
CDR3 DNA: TGTGCCAGCAGCTTAGCGGGAGGGCCTACAGATACGCAGTATTTT

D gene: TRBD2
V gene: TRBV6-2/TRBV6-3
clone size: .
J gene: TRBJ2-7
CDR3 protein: CASSSTATSGRAYEQYF
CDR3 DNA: TGTGCCAGCAGCTCAACGGCTACTAGCGGCCGTGCCTACGAGCAGTACTTC

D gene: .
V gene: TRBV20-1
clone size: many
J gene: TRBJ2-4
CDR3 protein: CSARDPAGSQNIQYF
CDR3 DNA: TGCAGTGCTAGAGATCCGGCAGGGTCCCAAAACATTCAGTACTTC

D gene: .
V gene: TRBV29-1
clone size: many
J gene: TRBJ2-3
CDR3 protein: CSVDREDTQYF
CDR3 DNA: TGCAGCGTTGACAGGGAGGATACGCAGTATTTT

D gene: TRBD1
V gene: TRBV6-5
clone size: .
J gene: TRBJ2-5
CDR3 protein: CASSYRGPGQAQETQYF
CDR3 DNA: TGTGCCAGCAGTTATAGGGGACCGGGACAGGCTCAAGAGACCCAGTACTTC

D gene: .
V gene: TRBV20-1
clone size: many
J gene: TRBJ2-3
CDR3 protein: CSARVRETDTQYF
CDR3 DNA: TGCAGTGCTAGAGTGAGAGAGACAGATACGCAGTATTTT

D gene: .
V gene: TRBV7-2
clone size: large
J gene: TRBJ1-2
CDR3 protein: CASSKRGSEQGVGYTF
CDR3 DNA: TGTGCCAGCAGCAAAAGAGGGAGCGAACAGGGAGTTGGCTACACCTTC

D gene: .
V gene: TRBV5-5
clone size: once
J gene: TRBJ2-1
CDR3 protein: CASLREEPRFYNEQFF
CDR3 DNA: TGTGCCAGCCTTAGGGAGGAACCCCGTTTCTACAATGAGCAGTTCTTC

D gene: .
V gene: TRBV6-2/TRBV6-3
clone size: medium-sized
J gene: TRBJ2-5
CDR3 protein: CASEIQETQYF
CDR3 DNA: TGTGCCAGCGAAATACAAGAGACCCAGTACTTC

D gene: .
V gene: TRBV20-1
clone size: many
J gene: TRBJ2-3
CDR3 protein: CSARVSGSDTQYF
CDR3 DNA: TGCAGTGCTAGAGTATCGGGGTCAGATACGCAGTATTTT

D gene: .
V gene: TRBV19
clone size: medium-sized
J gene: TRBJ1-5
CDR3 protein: CASTMRTSDQPQHF
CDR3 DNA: TGTGCCAGTACCATGCGGACATCAGATCAGCCCCAGCATTTT

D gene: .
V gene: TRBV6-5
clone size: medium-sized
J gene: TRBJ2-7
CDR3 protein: CASRATASSYEQYF
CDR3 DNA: TGTGCCAGCAGAGCAACAGCCAGCTCCTACGAGCAGTACTTC

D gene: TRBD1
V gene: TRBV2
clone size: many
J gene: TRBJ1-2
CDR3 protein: CASSRAGTVNYGYTF
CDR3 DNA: TGTGCCAGCAGTCGGGCCGGGACAGTTAACTATGGCTACACCTTC

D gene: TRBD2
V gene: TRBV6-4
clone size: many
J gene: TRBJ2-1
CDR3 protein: CASSDSGGSSYNEQFF
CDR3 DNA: TGTGCCAGCAGTGACTCTGGCGGGAGTTCCTACAATGAGCAGTTCTTC

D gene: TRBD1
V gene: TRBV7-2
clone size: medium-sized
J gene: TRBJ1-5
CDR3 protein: CASSSRSGTGGNQPQHF
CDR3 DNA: TGTGCCAGCAGCTCTAGGAGCGGGACAGGGGGCAATCAGCCCCAGCATTTT

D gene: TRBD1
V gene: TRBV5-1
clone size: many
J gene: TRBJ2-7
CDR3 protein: CASSQRQGNYEQYF
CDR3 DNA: TGCGCCAGCAGCCAGCGACAGGGAAACTACGAGCAGTACTTC

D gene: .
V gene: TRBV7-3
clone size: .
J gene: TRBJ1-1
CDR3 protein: CASSLEGMNTEAFF
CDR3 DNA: TGTGCCAGCAGCTTAGAAGGAATGAACACTGAAGCTTTCTTT

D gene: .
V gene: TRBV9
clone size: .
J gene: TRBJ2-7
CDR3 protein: CASSVGATYEQYF
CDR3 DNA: TGTGCCAGCAGCGTAGGCGCGACCTACGAGCAGTACTTC

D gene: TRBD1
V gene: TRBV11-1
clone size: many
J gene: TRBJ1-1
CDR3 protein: CASRTGTGGVNTEAFF
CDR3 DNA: TGTGCCAGCAGAACCGGGACAGGGGGGGTGAACACTGAAGCTTTCTTT

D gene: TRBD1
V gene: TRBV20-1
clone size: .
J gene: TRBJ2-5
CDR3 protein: CSAARGRGETQYF
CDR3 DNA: TGCAGTGCCGCTAGGGGCAGGGGGGAGACCCAGTACTTC

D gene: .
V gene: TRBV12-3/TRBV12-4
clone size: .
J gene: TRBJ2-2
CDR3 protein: CASSFLDTGELFF
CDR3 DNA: TGTGCCAGCAGTTTTTTGGACACCGGGGAGCTGTTTTTT

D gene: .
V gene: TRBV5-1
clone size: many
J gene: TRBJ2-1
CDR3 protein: CASRSRTNEQFF
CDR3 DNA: TGCGCCAGCAGGTCTCGGACTAATGAGCAGTTCTTC

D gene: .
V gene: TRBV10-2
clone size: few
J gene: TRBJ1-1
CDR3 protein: CASSEFAGNTEAFF
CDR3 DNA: TGCGCCAGCAGTGAATTCGCAGGAAACACTGAAGCTTTCTTT

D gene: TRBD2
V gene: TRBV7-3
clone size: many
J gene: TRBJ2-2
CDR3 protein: CASSRLAYGELFF
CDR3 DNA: TGTGCCAGCAGCCGACTAGCGTACGGGGAGCTGTTTTTT

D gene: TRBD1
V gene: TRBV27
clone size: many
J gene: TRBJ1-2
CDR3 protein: CASSLQGANYGYTF
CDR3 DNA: TGTGCCAGCAGTTTGCAGGGGGCAAACTATGGCTACACCTTC

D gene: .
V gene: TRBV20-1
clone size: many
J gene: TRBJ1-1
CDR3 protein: CSAREGPTNTEAFF
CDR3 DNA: TGCAGTGCTAGAGAGGGACCAACGAACACTGAAGCTTTCTTT

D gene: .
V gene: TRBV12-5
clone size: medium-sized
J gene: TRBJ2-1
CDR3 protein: CASGLDRVSDEQFF
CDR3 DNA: TGTGCTAGTGGTTTGGACCGGGTGTCGGATGAGCAGTTCTTC

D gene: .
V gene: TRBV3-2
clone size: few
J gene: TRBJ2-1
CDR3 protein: CASSQGGLAGNEQFF
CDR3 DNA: TGTGCCAGCAGCCAAGGGGGACTAGCAGGGAATGAGCAGTTCTTC

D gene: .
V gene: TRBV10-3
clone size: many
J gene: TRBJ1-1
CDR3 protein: CAISEKQGEGTEAFF
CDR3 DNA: TGTGCCATCAGTGAGAAACAGGGAGAAGGAACTGAAGCTTTCTTT

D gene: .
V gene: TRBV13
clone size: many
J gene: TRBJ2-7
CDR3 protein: CASSLLVAHEQYF
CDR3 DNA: TGTGCCAGCAGCTTACTAGTAGCCCACGAGCAGTACTTC

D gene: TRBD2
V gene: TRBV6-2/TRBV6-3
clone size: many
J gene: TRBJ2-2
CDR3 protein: CASSILARPGELFF
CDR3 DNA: TGTGCCAGCAGTATACTAGCGCGACCCGGGGAGCTGTTTTTT

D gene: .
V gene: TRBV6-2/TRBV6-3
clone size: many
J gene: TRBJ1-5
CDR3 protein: CASKNQDHQPQHF
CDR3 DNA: TGTGCCAGCAAGAATCAGGATCATCAGCCCCAGCATTTT

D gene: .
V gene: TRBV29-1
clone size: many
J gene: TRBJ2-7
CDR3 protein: CSAVGQGGYEQYF
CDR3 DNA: TGCAGCGCCGTCGGACAGGGAGGGTACGAGCAGTACTTC

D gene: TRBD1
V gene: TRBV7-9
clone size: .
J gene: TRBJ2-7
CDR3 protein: CASSQPGTGTYEQYF
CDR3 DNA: TGTGCCAGCAGTCAACCGGGGACAGGGACCTACGAGCAGTACTTC

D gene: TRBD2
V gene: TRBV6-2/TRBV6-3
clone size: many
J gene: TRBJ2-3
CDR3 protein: CASSYLSGDFGTQYF
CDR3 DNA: TGTGCCAGCAGTTACCTGAGCGGGGACTTTGGTACGCAGTATTTT

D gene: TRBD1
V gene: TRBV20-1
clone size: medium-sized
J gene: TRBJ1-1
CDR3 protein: CSARGQLNTEAFF
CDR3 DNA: TGCAGTGCTAGGGGACAGCTGAACACTGAAGCTTTCTTT

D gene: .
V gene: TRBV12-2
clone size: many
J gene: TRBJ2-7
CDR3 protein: CASRSPFGVPPSTYEQYF
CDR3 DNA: TGTGCAAGTCGTTCCCCATTTGGTGTCCCGCCATCCACCTACGAGCAGTACTTC

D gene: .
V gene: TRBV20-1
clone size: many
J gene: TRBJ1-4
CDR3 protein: CSARSSYLANEKLFF
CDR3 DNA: TGCAGTGCTAGGTCGAGTTATCTGGCTAATGAAAAACTGTTTTTT

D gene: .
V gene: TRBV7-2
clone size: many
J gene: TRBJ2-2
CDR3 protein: CASTRRRGSYTGELFF
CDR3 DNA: TGTGCCAGCACTCGCAGGCGTGGGAGCTACACCGGGGAGCTGTTTTTT

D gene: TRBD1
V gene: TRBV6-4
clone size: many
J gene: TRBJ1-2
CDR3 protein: CASSRGTGGIGYTF
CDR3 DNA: TGTGCCAGCAGCCGTGGGACAGGGGGCATCGGCTACACCTTC

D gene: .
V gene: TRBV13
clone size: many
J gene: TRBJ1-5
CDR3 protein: CASSSGKGQPQHF
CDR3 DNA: TGTGCCAGCAGCTCCGGCAAAGGTCAGCCCCAGCATTTT

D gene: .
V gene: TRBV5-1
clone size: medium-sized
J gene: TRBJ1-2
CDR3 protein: CASSPHQTDGYTF
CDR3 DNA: TGCGCCAGCAGCCCCCATCAAACTGATGGCTACACCTTC

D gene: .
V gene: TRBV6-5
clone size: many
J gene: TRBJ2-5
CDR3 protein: CASSPGTGQLSKETQYF
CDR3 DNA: TGTGCCAGCAGTCCCGGAACCGGACAGCTAAGTAAAGAGACCCAGTACTTC

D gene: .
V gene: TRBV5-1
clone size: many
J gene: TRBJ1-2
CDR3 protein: CASSWDKSYGYTF
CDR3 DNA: TGCGCCAGCAGCTGGGACAAGTCCTATGGCTACACCTTC

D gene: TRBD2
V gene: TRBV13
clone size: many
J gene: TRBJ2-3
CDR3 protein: CASSYSAGRDTQYF
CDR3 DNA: TGTGCCAGCAGCTACTCAGCGGGACGGGATACGCAGTATTTT

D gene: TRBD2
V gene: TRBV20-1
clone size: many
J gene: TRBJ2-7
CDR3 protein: CSAPTPGLANEQYF
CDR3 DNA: TGCAGTGCTCCCACCCCGGGACTAGCAAACGAGCAGTACTTC

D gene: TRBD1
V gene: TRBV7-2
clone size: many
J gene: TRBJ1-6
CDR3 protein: CASSTTTGLNSPLHF
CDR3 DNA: TGTGCCAGCAGCACAACGACAGGGCTAAATTCACCCCTCCACTTT